This is a list of T cell receptor beta chains from one sample in a study of CD8+ T cells in alopecia areata. The protocol was immunoSEQ multiplex PCR, while the TCRdb copy is restricted to in-frame clones and leaves out a portion. The sample carries 110,000 to 150,000 clones, 86% recorded once. This sample comprised CD8+ T cells sorted from blood, obtained at week 4, from a patient treated with tofacitinib. The receptors here all came from a human donor with alopecia areata. Each CDR3 is given with its conserved first and last residue. Each record gives: J gene, clone size, D gene, V gene, CDR3 DNA, CDR3 protein. The D gene is left open where the match is weak. The size field is filled for only some rows; it gives once, few, many or a size class.

TRBJ2-5 | NA | NA | TRBV9 | TGTGCCAGCAGTCATTCGGGAGATCGGAGCGAGACCCAGTACTTC | CASSHSGDRSETQYF
TRBJ1-2 | NA | NA | TRBV7-9 | TGTGCCAGCAGCTTAGGACAGAGGGATAACTATGGCTACACCTTC | CASSLGQRDNYGYTF
TRBJ2-6 | NA | NA | TRBV29-1 | TGCAGCGTTGATTCAGTTGTGGACGGACCCTCTGGGGCCAACGTCCTGACTTTC | CSVDSVVDGPSGANVLTF
TRBJ1-5 | NA | NA | TRBV29-1 | TGCAGCCTTGGACAGAGCAATCAGCCCCAGCATTTT | CSLGQSNQPQHF
TRBJ2-1 | NA | NA | TRBV4-1 | TGCGCCAGCAGCCACCCGAACAATGAGCAGTTCTTC | CASSHPNNEQFF
TRBJ2-5 | NA | NA | TRBV5-5 | TGTGCCAGCAGCTTCGGGGGTCCCGAAGAGACCCAGTACTTC | CASSFGGPEETQYF
TRBJ2-7 | NA | NA | TRBV27 | TGTGCCAGCGGTTCGGGGGAGCAGTACTTC | CASGSGEQYF
TRBJ1-1 | NA | NA | TRBV11-2 | TGTGCCAGCAGCCCCCCTGGGGGAATGAACACTGAAGCTTTCTTT | CASSPPGGMNTEAFF
TRBJ2-1 | NA | TRBD2 | TRBV7-9 | TGTGCCAGCAGCCCAAAGGGACTATTCGATGAGCAGTTCTTC | CASSPKGLFDEQFF
TRBJ2-7 | NA | TRBD1 | TRBV5-4 | TGTGCCAGCAGTCCAGCGACAGGGGTCCCCTACGAGCAGTACTTC | CASSPATGVPYEQYF
TRBJ2-7 | NA | TRBD2 | TRBV11-1 | TGTGCCAGCAGCTGGTCTAGCGGGGCCTACGAGCAGTACTTC | CASSWSSGAYEQYF
TRBJ2-7 | once | NA | TRBV11-2 | TGTGCCAGCAGCTTATCCACAGGTGGTCTCCGGGAGCAGTACTTC | CASSLSTGGLREQYF
TRBJ2-1 | NA | TRBD2 | TRBV27 | TGTGCCAGCAGTCATGGGACTAGCGGGACATACAATGAGCAGTTCTTC | CASSHGTSGTYNEQFF
TRBJ2-1 | NA | NA | TRBV2 | TGTGCCAGCACAACCGGACGTGGGTCCTACAATGAGCAGTTCTTC | CASTTGRGSYNEQFF
TRBJ2-7 | NA | NA | TRBV29-1 | TGCAGCGTTGTCGTGCGGGTGAGCTCCTACGAGCAGTACTTC | CSVVVRVSSYEQYF
TRBJ1-1 | NA | NA | TRBV29-1 | TGCAGCGTTGAAGGCGGGGAATGGAGCACTGAAGCTTTCTTT | CSVEGGEWSTEAFF
TRBJ2-7 | NA | TRBD2 | TRBV5-1 | TGCGCCAGCAGCTTGAGGGTAGCGGGAGGGCCAGGCGAGCAGTACTTC | CASSLRVAGGPGEQYF
TRBJ2-7 | NA | NA | TRBV5-1 | TGCGCCAGCAGGGCTGACAGTTTCAACGAGCAGTACTTC | CASRADSFNEQYF
TRBJ2-2 | NA | TRBD1 | TRBV29-1 | TGCAGCGGCTTGGGACAGGGAATCGGGGAGCTGTTTTTT | CSGLGQGIGELFF
TRBJ2-1 | NA | TRBD2 | TRBV13 | TGTGCCAGCAGTGATAGCGGGGGGGTCGACAATGAGCAGTTCTTC | CASSDSGGVDNEQFF
TRBJ2-7 | NA | NA | TRBV11-2 | TGTGCCAGCAGCTTATGGGGGGACGAGCAGTACTTC | CASSLWGDEQYF
TRBJ2-7 | NA | TRBD2 | TRBV19 | TGTGCCAGTCAACTAGCGAGGGGAAACTACGAGCAGTACTTC | CASQLARGNYEQYF
TRBJ2-7 | NA | NA | TRBV29-1 | TGCAGCGTTGATGGGGGCCAGTCAGGCTCCTACGAGCAGTACTTC | CSVDGGQSGSYEQYF
TRBJ1-2 | NA | NA | TRBV29-1 | TGCAGCGTTGACCCTCGTCATGGCTACACCTTC | CSVDPRHGYTF
TRBJ2-7 | medium-sized | TRBD1 | TRBV5-6 | TGTGCCAGCAGCGAAGGGGGGACAGGGATGATTTACGAGCAGTACTTC | CASSEGGTGMIYEQYF